This T cell receptor beta chain stems from a study of control samples from healthy donors and cancer patients. This table comes from immunoSEQ multiplex PCR, and its TCRdb copy is limited to in-frame clones, with some not included. The data hold around 130,000 clones, with just under 90% observed a single time. Germline CDR1 reads SGHTA; CDR2 reads FQGTGA. CDR3 length: 13 amino acids. The ends were cut back, 5 bases at V and 5 bases at J, with 12 bases in the middle. Sequencing was carried out using blood. The clonotype comes from a man younger than 40 in good health. The V call is TRBV7-3, the J call TRBJ1-2; D is perhaps TRBD1 (5 bases). The CDR3 loop reads CASSQDTGYGYTF. The CDR3, as DNA: TGTGCCAGCAGCCAGGACACTGGATATGGCTACACCTTC.